The rows below give T cell receptor beta chains drawn from one sample of a study of shared clonotypes between healthy human individuals. Produced via immunoSEQ multiplex PCR; TCRdb's table is partial and in-frame only. The sample shows about 2.4 million clones, under 95% of them seen only once. Material for sequencing was naive CD4+ T cells from PBMCs. Source of these receptors: a man aged 18 to 30 in good health. Some clones in this sample may be carry-over from other donors' samples. The CDR3 runs from the conserved cysteine through the conserved F or W. D genes are given only for firm matches. Clone size is given for some rows only: seen once, a few or many times, or a class if the clone is expanded.

D: NA
J: TRBJ2-3
V: TRBV6-1
size: NA
length: 12
CDR3: CASRDFTDTQYF
DNA: TGTGCCAGCAGGGACTTCACAGATACGCAGTATTTT

D: TRBD1
J: TRBJ2-1
V: TRBV5-1
size: NA
length: 15
CDR3: CASSLGTGGLNEQFF
DNA: TGCGCCAGCAGCCTTGGGACAGGGGGGTTGAATGAGCAGTTCTTC

D: NA
J: TRBJ1-4
V: TRBV2
size: NA
length: 14
CDR3: CASSAYTTNEKLFF
DNA: TGTGCCAGCAGTGCGTATACAACTAATGAAAAACTGTTTTTT

D: NA
J: TRBJ2-5
V: TRBV6-6
size: NA
length: 15
CDR3: CASSLARGYQETQYF
DNA: TGTGCCAGCAGTCTCGCTAGGGGGTACCAAGAGACCCAGTACTTC

D: TRBD1
J: TRBJ1-5
V: TRBV4-2
size: NA
length: 16
CDR3: CASSQAGTDSNQPQHF
DNA: TGTGCCAGCAGCCAAGCCGGGACAGATAGCAATCAGCCCCAGCATTTT

D: NA
J: TRBJ2-5
V: TRBV5-1
size: NA
length: 16
CDR3: CASSLGNWGSGETQYF
DNA: TGCGCCAGCAGCCTGGGCAACTGGGGCTCGGGCGAGACCCAGTACTTC

D: NA
J: TRBJ1-2
V: TRBV10-3
size: few
length: 13
CDR3: CALRGRNLGVYTF
DNA: TGTGCCCTTCGGGGCCGCAACTTGGGAGTCTACACCTTC

D: TRBD2
J: TRBJ2-3
V: TRBV5-4
size: NA
length: 16
CDR3: CASSPGTSGFTDTQYF
DNA: TGTGCCAGCAGCCCCGGGACTAGCGGTTTCACAGATACGCAGTATTTT

D: NA
J: TRBJ1-2
V: TRBV15
size: NA
length: 12
CDR3: CATSRYLRGYTF
DNA: TGTGCCACCAGCAGATACTTAAGAGGCTACACCTTC

D: TRBD2
J: TRBJ2-2
V: TRBV27
size: once
length: 16
CDR3: CASSRGGLAGIGELFF
DNA: TGTGCCAGCAGTCGAGGGGGACTAGCGGGAATCGGGGAGCTGTTTTTT

D: NA
J: TRBJ1-1
V: TRBV10-3
size: few
length: 13
CDR3: CAISELGATEAFF
DNA: TGTGCCATCAGTGAACTAGGGGCCACTGAAGCTTTCTTT

D: NA
J: TRBJ2-3
V: TRBV7-3
size: NA
length: 18
CDR3: CASSPRAGLGTSTDTQYF
DNA: TGTGCCAGCAGTCCGCGGGCGGGACTGGGGACCAGCACAGATACGCAGTATTTT

D: TRBD1
J: TRBJ1-1
V: TRBV29-1
size: NA
length: 18
CDR3: CSVDPVTGGRTLNTEAFF
DNA: TGCAGCGTTGACCCCGTCACAGGGGGCCGGACCCTGAACACTGAAGCTTTCTTT

D: TRBD1
J: TRBJ2-5
V: TRBV5-4
size: NA
length: 15
CDR3: CASSSGGQGVETQYF
DNA: TGTGCCAGCAGCTCGGGGGGACAGGGTGTCGAGACCCAGTACTTC

D: NA
J: TRBJ2-7
V: TRBV28
size: NA
length: 12
CDR3: CASSSQPSEQYF
DNA: TGTGCCAGCAGTTCACAACCGAGCGAGCAGTACTTC

D: TRBD2
J: TRBJ2-1
V: TRBV29-1
size: NA
length: 13
CDR3: CSVEGLANNEQFF
DNA: TGCAGCGTTGAGGGACTAGCGAACAATGAGCAGTTCTTC

D: NA
J: TRBJ1-5
V: TRBV6-5
size: NA
length: 15
CDR3: CASSLSKWGNQPQHF
DNA: TGTGCCAGCAGTCTATCCAAGTGGGGCAATCAGCCCCAGCATTTT

D: NA
J: TRBJ2-7
V: TRBV7-2
size: NA
length: 13
CDR3: CASVGDVTYEQYF
DNA: TGTGCCAGCGTGGGAGACGTCACCTACGAGCAGTACTTC

D: TRBD1
J: TRBJ2-7
V: TRBV5-1
size: NA
length: 14
CDR3: CASSTGTVSYEQYF
DNA: TGCGCCAGCAGCACCGGGACAGTATCCTACGAGCAGTACTTC

D: NA
J: TRBJ1-5
V: TRBV7-8
size: NA
length: 15
CDR3: CASSLIRGGNQPQHF
DNA: TGTGCCAGCAGCTTAATAAGGGGTGGGAATCAGCCCCAGCATTTT

D: TRBD2
J: TRBJ2-7
V: TRBV10-2
size: once
length: 12
CDR3: CASSVGGYEQYF
DNA: TGCGCCAGCAGTGTGGGGGGGTACGAGCAGTACTTC

D: NA
J: TRBJ2-5
V: TRBV4-1
size: NA
length: 14
CDR3: CASSQGRAQETQYF
DNA: TGCGCCAGCAGCCAAGGACGGGCTCAAGAGACCCAGTACTTC